The next 29 T cell receptor beta chains were all read from a single sample in a study of blood T cell repertoires in COVID-19. Only in-frame clones appear in the TCRdb table, and some are missing; sequencing was by immunoSEQ multiplex PCR. The sample consists of roughly 100,000 clones, roughly four fifths of them appearing once. The sample taken for sequencing was peripheral blood. All receptors derive from a woman in her seventies with acute or convalescent COVID-19.

The chain is built from TRBV4-1 and TRBJ1-5; TRBD1 matches 8 bases. Trimming at V came to 0 bases and at J to 6 bases, leaving 7 bases not matched to a gene. Germline lookup yields CDR1 MGHRA and CDR2 YSYEKL. The CDR3 runs 16 residues. The CDR3 nucleotides are TGCGCCAGCAGCCAAGATTGGACAGGGTCCCTTCAGCCCCAGCATTTT. Residues: CASSQDWTGSLQPQHF.

The genes are TRBV10-3 and TRBJ1-4; 8 bases line up with TRBD1. Germline lookup yields CDR1 ENHRY and CDR2 SYGVKD. Losses at the gene ends were 6 bases for V and 7 bases for J; bases not matched to a gene: 7. This CDR3 is 14 amino acids long. DNA for the CDR3: TGTGCCATCAGATCAGACAGGGGTAGTGAAAAACTGTTTTTT. The encoded protein is CAIRSDRGSEKLFF.

The rearrangement uses TRBV25-1 and TRBJ2-3, with 7 bases lining up with TRBD2. The CDR3 has 13 residues. The germline V gene encodes CDR1 MGHDK and CDR2 SYGVNS. V lost 8 bases, J lost 1 base, and 3 bases stayed unmatched. CDR3 sequence (DNA): TGTGCCAGCGGGGCGGGGGGCACAGATACGCAGTATTTT. As protein: CASGAGGTDTQYF. Filled out from reference TRBV25-1 and TRBJ2-3, the complete variable domain reads EADIYQTPRYLVIGTGKKITLECSQTMGHDKMYWYQQDPGMELHLIHYSYGVNSTEKGDLSSESTVSRIRTEHFPLTLESARPSHTSQYLCASGAGGTDTQYFGPGTRLTVL.

The gene calls are TRBV7-3 and TRBJ2-5, with D possibly TRBD2 on 5 matching bases. The CDR3 extends over 15 amino acids. V was clipped by 5 bases and J by 4 bases, with 17 bases between them. CDR1 SGHTA and CDR2 FQGTGA come from the germline V gene. The CDR3 region is CASSPWVASRETQYF. The CDR3, as DNA: TGTGCCAGCAGCCCTTGGGTAGCGAGTAGAGAGACCCAGTACTTC.

The V gene is TRBV30, the J gene TRBJ1-6, with D perhaps matching TRBD1 (5 bases). The V and J ends lost 1 base and 11 bases respectively, with 15 bases between them. Germline V gene lookup returns CDR1 GTSNPN and CDR2 SVGIG (reference sequence). The CDR3 has 14 residues. CDR3 in amino acids: CAWSAQGRFTPLHF. The CDR3 coding sequence is TGTGCCTGGAGTGCGCAGGGTCGATTTACACCCCTCCACTTT.

This clone has a handful of counts. This rearrangement joins TRBV19 to TRBJ1-5; 7 bases agree with TRBD1. The CDR3 covers 15 residues. Germline CDR1 and CDR2: LNHDA and SQIVND (reference sequence). Trimming cost V 5 bases and J 7 bases; bases outside gene matches: 11. In DNA form, the CDR3 reads TGTGCCAGTAGTGGATATAGGGGGCACGGGCAGCCCCAGCATTTT. Its translation: CASSGYRGHGQPQHF.

The chain recombines TRBV5-1 with TRBJ1-1, with TRBD1 matching 7 bases. Germline trimming cut 4 bases from V and 1 base from J; bases unmatched to any gene: 19. Germline lookup yields CDR1 SGHRS and CDR2 YFSETQ. CDR3 size: 19 residues. CDR3 nucleotide sequence: TGCGCCAGCAGCATAAACCCGACAGGGAGAGGGTTAGGGAACACTGAAGCTTTCTTT. Translated, it gives CASSINPTGRGLGNTEAFF.

This clone appeared a few times. The V gene is TRBV10-2, the J gene TRBJ1-4, with D tentatively TRBD1 (5 bases). Germline CDR1 is WSHSY and CDR2 is SAAADI. Trimming cost V 0 bases and J 4 bases, with 12 bases left between them. The length of the CDR3 is 16 residues. The CDR3 DNA reads as TGCGCCAGCAGTGAGTCAGTCGGGGGACTTAATGAAAAACTGTTTTTT. It is translated as CASSESVGGLNEKLFF.

The V and J genes are TRBV30 and TRBJ1-3, with a weak D call TRBD1 (5 bases). Trimming pared 1 base from V and 3 bases from J, leaving 7 bases between. The germline gives CDR1 GTSNPN, CDR2 SVGIG (reference sequence). The CDR3 length is 13 residues. The CDR3 nucleotides read TGTGCCTGGAGTGCGGGGGATGGAAACACCATATATTTT. Protein product: CAWSAGDGNTIYF.

The rearrangement joins TRBV11-2 to TRBJ1-2; unclear D gene. From germline, CDR1 is SGHAT and CDR2 FQNNGV. The CDR3 extends over 15 amino acids. Trimming left V 3 bases short and J 0 bases short, with 11 bases between. The CDR3 sequence is CASSFGRAANYGYTF. CDR3 coding DNA: TGTGCCAGCAGCTTCGGGCGGGCAGCTAACTATGGCTACACCTTC. Based on the CDR3 plus reference TRBV11-2 and TRBJ1-2, the full variable domain is EAGVAQSPRYKIIEKRQSVAFWCNPISGHATLYWYQQILGQGPKLLIQFQNNGVVDDSQLPKDRFSAERLKGVDSTLKIQPAKLEDSAVYLCASSFGRAANYGYTFGSGTRLTVV.

The chain has TRBV12-3 or TRBV12-4 and TRBJ1-1; D uncertain. Trimming took 6 bases from V and 1 from J, leaving 9 bases between them. The CDR3 length is 13 residues. This CDR3 is CASSLTSNTEAFF. CDR3 sequence (DNA): TGTGCCAGCAGCCTGACATCGAACACTGAAGCTTTCTTT.

The chain uses TRBV3-1 (or the pseudogene TRBV3-2) and TRBJ1-6, with no clear D. The CDR3 consists of 12 residues. Germline V gene data show CDR1 as LGHDT and CDR2 as YNNKEL (reference sequence). V was cut by 0 bases and J by 8 bases, with 2 bases left in between. Here the CDR3 reads CASSQDYSPLHF. The CDR3 DNA sequence: TGTGCCAGCAGCCAAGACTATTCACCCCTCCACTTT.

This chain links TRBV27 with TRBJ1-1, with unresolved D. V was pared by 5 bases and J by 0 bases, with 7 bases between. Germline assignment: CDR1 MNHEY and CDR2 SMNVEV (reference sequence). This CDR3 is 13 amino acids long. The CDR3 is CASSPSLNTEAFF. The CDR3 nucleotides are TGTGCCAGCAGTCCCTCCTTGAACACTGAAGCTTTCTTT.

There are a few counts of this clone. V usage is TRBV5-6 and J usage is TRBJ2-7; 9 nucleotides agree with TRBD1. J lost 6 bases, V lost 4 bases, and 8 bases had no gene match. From germline, CDR1 is SGHDT and CDR2 YYEEEE. The CDR3 runs to 14 residues. CDR3 residues: CASSLGQGRGEQYF. The CDR3 nucleotides are TGTGCCAGCAGCCTGGGACAGGGCAGAGGCGAGCAGTACTTC.

V and J are TRBV6-4 and TRBJ1-1; D might be TRBD1 (5 bases). CDR3 size: 14 residues. The V end was cut by 4 bases, the J end by 4 bases, with 13 bases between. Germline V CDR1 and CDR2: MRHNA, SNTAGT. The CDR3 spells CASSVGGSSTEAFF. CDR3 bases: TGTGCCAGCAGTGTGGGGGGATCATCCACTGAAGCTTTCTTT.

The chain recombines TRBV6-5 with TRBJ1-6; D is possibly TRBD1 (5 bases). The CDR3 consists of 13 residues. V lost 8 bases to trimming and J lost 9 bases, with 14 bases between them. Per the germline V gene, CDR1 is MNHEY and CDR2 is SVGAGI. The CDR3 spells CASFGGTFSPLHF. The DNA of the CDR3 is TGTGCCAGCTTTGGGGGGACCTTTTCACCCCTCCACTTT.

The CDR3 is CASGVRDSRTGELFF. CDR3 DNA sequence: TGTGCCAGTGGGGTCCGGGACAGCCGCACCGGGGAGCTGTTTTTT. The rearrangement joins TRBV6-5 to TRBJ2-2, with 7 positions matching TRBD1. Unmatched junction bases numbered 11, after V lost 9 bases and J lost 4 bases. The CDR3 loop spans 15 amino acids. From germline, CDR1 is MNHEY and CDR2 SVGAGI.

The V and J genes are TRBV4-3 and TRBJ2-7; D not certain. Germline V gene sequence: CDR1 LGHNA, CDR2 YSLEER. V was clipped by 0 bases and J by 1 base, with 7 bases between them. The CDR3 runs to 14 residues. CDR3 amino acids: CASSQDALSYEQYF. CDR3 coding DNA: TGCGCCAGCAGCCAAGATGCCCTATCCTACGAGCAGTACTTC.

The chain couples TRBV7-8 to TRBJ2-1; D gene unclear. Trimming shortened V by 8 bases and J by 0 bases, and 17 bases separated the two germline ends. Germline V gene sequence: CDR1 SGHVS, CDR2 FQNEAQ. The CDR3 has 16 residues. In DNA form, the CDR3 reads TGTGCCAGCGCCCCGACTGGCGGATACTCCTACAATGAGCAGTTCTTC. It translates to CASAPTGGYSYNEQFF.

The chain recombines TRBV6-5 with TRBJ1-1, with D uncertain. This CDR3 is 13 amino acids long. Germline CDR1 and CDR2: MNHEY and SVGAGI. V lost 8 bases and J 5 bases, leaving 15 bases between the germline ends. This chain's CDR3 is CASQKAVRTEAFF. CDR3 nucleotides: TGTGCCAGCCAAAAGGCCGTGCGGACTGAAGCTTTCTTT.

The chain has TRBV28 and TRBJ2-7; the D is unclear. Trimming stripped 8 bases from V and 2 bases from J, with 10 bases between. CDR3 length: 12 residues. Looked up from germline, CDR1 is MDHEN and CDR2 is SYDVKM. As DNA, the CDR3 is TGTGCCAGCGGTCTAGATGCCTACGAGCAGTACTTC. Protein: CASGLDAYEQYF.

This sequence joins TRBV5-1 and TRBJ1-2, with 9 bases lining up with TRBD1. Germline lookup yields CDR1 SGHRS and CDR2 YFSETQ. The V segment lost 3 bases and the J segment 9 bases; nucleotides outside the gene matches: 9. CDR3 length: 14 residues. This CDR3 is CASSSPGQGMSYTF. CDR3 nucleotide sequence: TGCGCCAGCAGCTCTCCGGGACAGGGAATGAGCTACACCTTC.

The chain couples TRBV27 to TRBJ1-2, with 9 bases identical to TRBD1. V gave up 6 bases and J gave up 4 bases; unmatched junction bases: 9. Germline lookup yields CDR1 MNHEY and CDR2 SMNVEV (reference sequence). The CDR3 is made up of 15 amino acids. This chain's CDR3 is CASRLNMDRGYGYTF. The CDR3 bases are TGTGCCAGCAGGCTCAATATGGACAGGGGCTATGGCTACACCTTC.

The rearrangement joins TRBV27 to TRBJ2-1; possible D gene TRBD1, 7 bases. The V gene lost 0 bases and the J gene lost 8 bases, with 17 bases spanning the gap. The germline CDR1 and CDR2 sequences are MNHEY and SMNVEV (reference sequence). This CDR3 region has 16 residues. CDR3 protein: CASSLSPRGTDDEQFF. The CDR3 DNA reads TGTGCCAGCAGTTTATCTCCCCGCGGGACAGACGATGAGCAGTTCTTC.

The DNA for the CDR3 is TGTGCCAGCAGTACACTCGGACAGGGCACAGATACGCAGTATTTT. Amino acids: CASSTLGQGTDTQYF. The chain recombines TRBV25-1 with TRBJ2-3; TRBD1 agrees at 7 bases. Germline V gene data show CDR1 as MGHDK and CDR2 as SYGVNS. Trimming took 5 bases from V and 1 from J; bases not matched to a gene: 6. This CDR3 comprises 15 residues.

This chain connects TRBV5-4 to TRBJ2-5; D may be TRBD2 (5 bases). The CDR3 has 14 amino acids. With 1 base removed from V and 2 bases from J, the gap between germline ends came to 9 bases. Germline CDR1 and CDR2: SGHNT and YYREEE (reference sequence). CDR3 sequence (DNA): TGTGCCAGCAGCTTGAAAGCGGCTCAAGAGACCCAGTACTTC. Amino acids: CASSLKAAQETQYF.

The V and J genes are TRBV5-5 and TRBJ2-5, with D possibly matching TRBD2 (6 bases). V gave up 4 bases and J gave up 1 base, with 14 bases separating them. Germline V lookup: CDR1 SGHKS, CDR2 YYEKEE (reference sequence). The CDR3 consists of 15 residues. The CDR3 loop reads CASSGPGLSQETQYF. DNA for the CDR3: TGTGCCAGCAGCGGGCCGGGACTTTCCCAAGAGACCCAGTACTTC.

This clone was counted between two and nine times. This chain joins TRBV7-2 and TRBJ1-2; D might be TRBD1 (6 bases). In germline, CDR1 is SGHTA, CDR2 FQGNSA. V was pared by 5 bases and J by 5 bases, with 18 bases between. The CDR3 has 15 residues. The CDR3 DNA follows: TGTGCCAGCAGCCCTGACGGGGGGGCTCGGTATGGCTACACCTTC. Its translation: CASSPDGGARYGYTF.

This clone was detected once. This chain connects TRBV19 to TRBJ1-3; D is unclear. V was cut by 1 base and J by 0 bases, with 10 bases left in between. Looked up from germline, CDR1 is LNHDA and CDR2 is SQIVND (reference sequence). This CDR3 contains 16 residues. CDR3 protein: CASSIGAAGSGNTIYF. CDR3 in DNA: TGTGCCAGTAGTATAGGGGCAGCGGGCTCTGGAAACACCATATATTTT.